The clone carrying this TCR beta chain was observed at least ten times. These data are taken from a study of human T cells and chemical hapten exposure. As for the study in general: TCR yields per sample varied, mainly owing to small pooled library volume differences.

The CDR3 loop spans 14 amino acids. V was pared by 7 bases and J by 7 bases, with 14 bases between. Germline V lookup: CDR1 MDHEN, CDR2 SYDVKM. The sample's time point: healthy volunteer bleed at 2 weeks. Unfractionated whole blood served as the source for total RNA extraction. Single cDNA molecules in the library carried unique molecular identifiers attached during preparation. Each CDR3 protein gets one entry after TCRdb re-called the RACE reads with MiXCR. The sample lists approximately 44,000 distinct CDR3 sequences, roughly 4.5% seen once, with roughly 6% in the top ten. This clonotype originated in a human donor in good health. Some clones in this sample may be carry-over from other donors' samples. The sample comprised whole blood. The J gene is TRBJ1-6, the V gene TRBV28; tentative D call: TRBD1 (5 bases). As DNA, the CDR3 is TGTGCCAGCATCACTTCGGGGGGGAATTCACCCCTCCACTTT. Residues: CASITSGGNSPLHF.